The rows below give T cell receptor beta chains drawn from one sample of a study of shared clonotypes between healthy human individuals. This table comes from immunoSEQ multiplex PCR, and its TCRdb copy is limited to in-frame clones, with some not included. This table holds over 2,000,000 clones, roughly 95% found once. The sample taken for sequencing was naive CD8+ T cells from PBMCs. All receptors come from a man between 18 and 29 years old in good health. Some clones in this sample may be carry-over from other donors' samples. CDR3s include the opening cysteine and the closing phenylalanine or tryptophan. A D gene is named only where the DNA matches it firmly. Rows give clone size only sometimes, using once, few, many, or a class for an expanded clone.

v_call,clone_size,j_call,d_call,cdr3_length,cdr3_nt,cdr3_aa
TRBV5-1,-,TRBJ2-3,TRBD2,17,TGCGCCAGCGGAGTGGCAGTTCTAGCGGGAGGAGCAGATACGCAGTATTTT,CASGVAVLAGGADTQYF
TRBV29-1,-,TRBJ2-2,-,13,TGCAGCGTGGAGCCTAGCGCGGCCGGGGAGCTGTTTTTT,CSVEPSAAGELFF
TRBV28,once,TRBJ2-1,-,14,TGTGCCAGCAGACCAATCCAGGGGTACAATGAGCAGTTCTTC,CASRPIQGYNEQFF
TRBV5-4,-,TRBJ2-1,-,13,TGTGCCAGCAGCCCGATCTCAACTTTGGAGCAGTTCTTC,CASSPISTLEQFF
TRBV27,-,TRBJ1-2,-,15,TGTGCCAGCGGTTCCGGACTACCGTGGGACTATGGCTACACCTTC,CASGSGLPWDYGYTF
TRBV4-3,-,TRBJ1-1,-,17,TGCGCCAGCAGCCAAGGTGCCATGGCCATTATGAACACTGAAGCTTTCTTT,CASSQGAMAIMNTEAFF
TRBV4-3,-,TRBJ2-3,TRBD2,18,TGCGCCAGCAGCCAAGATAACGGGCTAGCGGTTAGCACAGATACGCAGTATTTT,CASSQDNGLAVSTDTQYF
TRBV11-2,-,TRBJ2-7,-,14,TGTGCCAGCAGTTTACGGGCGACCGGGGTTGAGCAGTACTTC,CASSLRATGVEQYF
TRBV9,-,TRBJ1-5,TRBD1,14,TGTGCCAGCAGCGGGGGACAGGGGAATCAGCCCCAGCATTTT,CASSGGQGNQPQHF
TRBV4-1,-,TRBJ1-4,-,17,TGCGCCAGCAGCCAAGTAGATCCAGTTTCTACTAATGAAAAACTGTTTTTT,CASSQVDPVSTNEKLFF
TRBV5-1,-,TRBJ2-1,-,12,TGCGCCAGCAGCTTGTCTATAGCTGAGCAGTTCTTC,CASSLSIAEQFF
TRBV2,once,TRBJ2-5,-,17,TGTGCCAGCAGTGAAGCGCCTGGGGGAATGACCCAAGAGACCCAGTACTTC,CASSEAPGGMTQETQYF
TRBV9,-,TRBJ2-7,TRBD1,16,TGTGCCAGCAGCCCGACGCGAAGGACAGGCCTCTCCGAGCAGTACTTC,CASSPTRRTGLSEQYF
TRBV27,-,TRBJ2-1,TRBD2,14,TGTGCCAGCAGTTCGGGACTAGCGGTCAATGAGCAGTTCTTC,CASSSGLAVNEQFF
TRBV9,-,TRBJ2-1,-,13,TGTGCCAGCAGCGTATTCAGTTACAATGAGCAGTTCTTC,CASSVFSYNEQFF
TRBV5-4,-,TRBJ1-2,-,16,TGTGCCAGCAGCTTGTCCGGCCAGCTCCTGATGGATGGCTACACCTTC,CASSLSGQLLMDGYTF
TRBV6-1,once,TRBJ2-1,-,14,TGTGCCAGCAGTGAACGGCATCCTTACAATGAGCAGTTCTTC,CASSERHPYNEQFF
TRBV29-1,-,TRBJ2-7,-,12,TGCAGCGTTGGAACAGGACCCTACGAGCAGTACTTC,CSVGTGPYEQYF
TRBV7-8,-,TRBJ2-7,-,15,TGTGCCAGCAGTTTCGGGCCCGGTGCAGTCGGCGAGCAGTACTTC,CASSFGPGAVGEQYF
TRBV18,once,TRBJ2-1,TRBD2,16,TGTGCCAGCTCACCTTCAGGACTAGGAAACTACAATGAGCAGTTCTTC,CASSPSGLGNYNEQFF
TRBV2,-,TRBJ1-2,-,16,TGTGCCAGCAGTGAAGCGCCCGGGTTTGGAGTCTATGGCTACACCTTC,CASSEAPGFGVYGYTF
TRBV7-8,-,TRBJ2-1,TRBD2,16,TGTGCCAGCAGCTTAGTTCTTGAACTAGCGGTGAATGAGCAGTTCTTC,CASSLVLELAVNEQFF
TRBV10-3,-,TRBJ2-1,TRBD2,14,TGTGCCATCCGGGGCGGGAGCCCCTACAATGAGCAGTTCTTC,CAIRGGSPYNEQFF
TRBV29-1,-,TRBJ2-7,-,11,TGCAGTGGTGGGACGGCCTACGAGCAGTACTTC,CSGGTAYEQYF
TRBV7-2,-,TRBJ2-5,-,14,TGTGCCAGCAGCTTATCGACAGTTGGGGAGACCCAGTACTTC,CASSLSTVGETQYF
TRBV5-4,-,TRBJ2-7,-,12,TGTGCCAGCAGCGGAGACTGGGGAGAGCAGTACTTC,CASSGDWGEQYF
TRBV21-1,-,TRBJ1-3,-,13,TGTGCCAGCGGAGCTCTAGCTGGAAACACCATATATTTT,CASGALAGNTIYF
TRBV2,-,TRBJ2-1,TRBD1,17,TGTGCCAGCAGTGAAGAAGAGGACAGGGCCAACTACAATGAGCAGTTCTTC,CASSEEEDRANYNEQFF
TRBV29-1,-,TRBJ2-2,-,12,TGCAGCGGAGACGGGGGACACGGGGAGCTGTTTTTT,CSGDGGHGELFF
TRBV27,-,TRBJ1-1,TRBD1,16,TGTGCCAGTAAAATTACAGGGGGCGTAGGCGACACTGAAGCTTTCTTT,CASKITGGVGDTEAFF
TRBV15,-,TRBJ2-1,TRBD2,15,TGTGCCACCAGCAGAGCGGGACTAGCGGGAAATGAGCAGTTCTTC,CATSRAGLAGNEQFF
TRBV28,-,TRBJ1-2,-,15,TGTGCCAGCAGATCGGGGCCCAACGTCCTCTATGGCTACACCTTC,CASRSGPNVLYGYTF
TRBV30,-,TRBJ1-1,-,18,TGTGCCTGGAGTCTAGGCCCCTTTAGGGGTCTAGAGAACACTGAAGCTTTCTTT,CAWSLGPFRGLENTEAFF
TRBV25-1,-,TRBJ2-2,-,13,TGTGCCAGCAGTGGGCAGGGCACCGGGGAGCTGTTTTTT,CASSGQGTGELFF
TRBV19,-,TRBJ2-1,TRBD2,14,TGTGCCAGCTCTAGCGGGATAATCTACAATGAGCAGTTCTTC,CASSSGIIYNEQFF
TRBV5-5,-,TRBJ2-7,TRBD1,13,TGTGCCAGCAGCTTGGGACAGGGTAACGAGCAGTACTTC,CASSLGQGNEQYF
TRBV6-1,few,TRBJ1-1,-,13,TGTGCCAGCAGGACAGGTCTGAACACTGAAGCTTTCTTT,CASRTGLNTEAFF
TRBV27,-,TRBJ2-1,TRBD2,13,TGTGCCAGCAGTTCCCCGGGACTAGATGAGCAGTTCTTC,CASSSPGLDEQFF
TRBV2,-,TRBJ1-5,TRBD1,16,TGTGCCAGCAGCCGAGAGAAGGACAGGGGTTTGCAGCCCCAGCATTTT,CASSREKDRGLQPQHF
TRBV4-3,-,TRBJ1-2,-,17,TGCGCCAGCAGCCCTAATTCTCGGGGGCTTACCCCCTATGGCTACACCTTC,CASSPNSRGLTPYGYTF
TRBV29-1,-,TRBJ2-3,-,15,TGCAGCGTTGAGAAGCCAGGGGTGATCACAGATACGCAGTATTTT,CSVEKPGVITDTQYF
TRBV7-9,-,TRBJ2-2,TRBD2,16,TGTGCCAGCAGCCGCGGGACTAGCGGGACGGCCGGGGAGCTGTTTTTT,CASSRGTSGTAGELFF
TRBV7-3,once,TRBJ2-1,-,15,TGTGCCAGCAGCTTACGGGGCTTAATCTCGGGTGAGCAGTTCTTC,CASSLRGLISGEQFF
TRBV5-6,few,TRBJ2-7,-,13,TGTGCCAGCAGCTTGCAGGGGCTCTACGAGCAGTACTTC,CASSLQGLYEQYF
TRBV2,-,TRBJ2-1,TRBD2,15,TGTGCCAGCAGGGAAGGACTAGCGGCCTACAATGAGCAGTTCTTC,CASREGLAAYNEQFF
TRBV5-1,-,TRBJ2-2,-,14,TGCGCCAGCAGCTTCAGTCCAGGGGACGGGGAGCTGTTTTTT,CASSFSPGDGELFF
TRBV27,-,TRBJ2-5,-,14,TGTGCCAGCAGTTTATCCGAGGGCGCGGAGACCCAGTACTTC,CASSLSEGAETQYF
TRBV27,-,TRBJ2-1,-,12,TGTGCCAGCAGCCACTCCTACAATGAGCAGTTCTTC,CASSHSYNEQFF
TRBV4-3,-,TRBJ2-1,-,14,TGCGCCAGCAGCCAAGGCGGCCCCTACAATGAGCAGTTCTTC,CASSQGGPYNEQFF
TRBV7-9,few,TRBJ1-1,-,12,TGTGCCAGCAGAAAGGCGGACGTTGAAGCTTTCTTT,CASRKADVEAFF